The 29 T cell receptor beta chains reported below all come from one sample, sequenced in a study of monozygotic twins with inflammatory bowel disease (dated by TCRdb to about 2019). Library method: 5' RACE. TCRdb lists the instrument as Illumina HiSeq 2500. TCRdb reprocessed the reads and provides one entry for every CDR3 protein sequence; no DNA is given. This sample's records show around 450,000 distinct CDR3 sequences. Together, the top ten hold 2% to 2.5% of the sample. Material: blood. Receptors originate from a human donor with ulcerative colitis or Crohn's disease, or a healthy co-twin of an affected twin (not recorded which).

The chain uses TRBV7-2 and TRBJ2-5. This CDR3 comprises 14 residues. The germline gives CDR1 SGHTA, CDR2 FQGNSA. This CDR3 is CAISLDLGKKTQYF.

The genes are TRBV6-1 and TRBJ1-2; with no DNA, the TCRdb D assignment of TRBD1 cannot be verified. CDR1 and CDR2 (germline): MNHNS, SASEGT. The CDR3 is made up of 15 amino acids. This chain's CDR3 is CASFTGLWTNYGYTF.

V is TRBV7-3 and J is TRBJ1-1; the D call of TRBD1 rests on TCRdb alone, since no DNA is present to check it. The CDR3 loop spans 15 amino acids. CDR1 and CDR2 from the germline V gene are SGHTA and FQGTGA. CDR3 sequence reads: CASSLTGGVSTEAFF.

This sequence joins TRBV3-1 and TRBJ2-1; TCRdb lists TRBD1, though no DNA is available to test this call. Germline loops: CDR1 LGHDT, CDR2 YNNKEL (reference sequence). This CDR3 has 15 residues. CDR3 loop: CASSLTDSIRNEQFF.

The CDR3 spells CASRGPGEQYF. The V gene is TRBV27, the J gene TRBJ2-7; TCRdb gives TRBD2 as the D gene, but with no DNA this cannot be confirmed. The CDR3 spans 11 residues. Germline CDR1 MNHEY, CDR2 SMNVEV (reference sequence).

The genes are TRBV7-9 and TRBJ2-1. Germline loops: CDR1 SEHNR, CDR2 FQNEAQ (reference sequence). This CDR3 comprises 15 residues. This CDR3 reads CASSFGVDSYNEQFF.

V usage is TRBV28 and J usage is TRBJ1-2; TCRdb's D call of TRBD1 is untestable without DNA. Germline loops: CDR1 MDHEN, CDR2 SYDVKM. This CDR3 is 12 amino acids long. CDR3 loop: CASSSPGQGRTF.

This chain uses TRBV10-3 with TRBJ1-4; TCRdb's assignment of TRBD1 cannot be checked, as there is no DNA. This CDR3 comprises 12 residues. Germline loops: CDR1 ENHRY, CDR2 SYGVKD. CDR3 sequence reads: CAIGESAPKLFF.

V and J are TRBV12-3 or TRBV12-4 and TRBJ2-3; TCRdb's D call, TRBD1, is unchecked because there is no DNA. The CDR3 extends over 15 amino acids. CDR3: CASSRQESKADTQYF.

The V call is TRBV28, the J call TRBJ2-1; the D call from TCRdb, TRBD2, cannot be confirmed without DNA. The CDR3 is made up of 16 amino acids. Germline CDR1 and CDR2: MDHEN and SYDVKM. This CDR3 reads CASSLLGLAGGDEQFF.

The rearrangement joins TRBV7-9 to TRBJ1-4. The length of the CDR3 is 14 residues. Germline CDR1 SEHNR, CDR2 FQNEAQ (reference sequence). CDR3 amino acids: CASSSSALDEKLFF.

CDR3 sequence reads: CASSKTGLAGINEQFF. The chain joins TRBV2 to TRBJ2-1; TCRdb returns TRBD2, unconfirmable since there is no DNA. The germline V gene has CDR1 SNHLY and CDR2 FYNNEI. CDR3 length: 16 amino acids.

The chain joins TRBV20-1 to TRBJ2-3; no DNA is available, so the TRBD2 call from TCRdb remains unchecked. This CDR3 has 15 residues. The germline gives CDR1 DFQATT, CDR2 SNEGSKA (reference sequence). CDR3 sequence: CSATAAGGPTDTQYF.

CDR3 protein: CASRRDYTGLYEQYF. The chain uses TRBV19 and TRBJ2-7; the TCRdb call, TRBD2, lacks DNA for checking. Germline values: CDR1 LNHDA, CDR2 SQIVND (reference sequence). The CDR3 covers 15 residues.

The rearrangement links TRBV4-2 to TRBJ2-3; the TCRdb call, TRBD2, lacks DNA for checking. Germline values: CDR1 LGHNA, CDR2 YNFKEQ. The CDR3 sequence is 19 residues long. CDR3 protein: CASSPRSLAVLGVTDTQYF.

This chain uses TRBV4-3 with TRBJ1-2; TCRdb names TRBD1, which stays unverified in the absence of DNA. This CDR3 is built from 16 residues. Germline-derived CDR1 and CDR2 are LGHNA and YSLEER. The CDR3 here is CASSQDFTIAPYGYTF.

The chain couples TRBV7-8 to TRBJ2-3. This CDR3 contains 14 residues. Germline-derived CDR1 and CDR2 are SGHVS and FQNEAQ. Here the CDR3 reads CASSFAVHPDTQYF. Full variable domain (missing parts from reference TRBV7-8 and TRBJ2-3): GAGVSQSPRYKVAKRGQDVALRCDPISGHVSLFWYQQALGQGPEFLTYFQNEAQLDKSGLPSDRFFAERPEGSVSTLKIQRTQQEDSAVYLCASSFAVHPDTQYFGPGTRLTVL.

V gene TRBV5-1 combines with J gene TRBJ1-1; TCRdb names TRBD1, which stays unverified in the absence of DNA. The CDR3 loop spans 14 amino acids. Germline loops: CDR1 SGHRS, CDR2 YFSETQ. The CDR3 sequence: CASSMNDRTGAAFF.

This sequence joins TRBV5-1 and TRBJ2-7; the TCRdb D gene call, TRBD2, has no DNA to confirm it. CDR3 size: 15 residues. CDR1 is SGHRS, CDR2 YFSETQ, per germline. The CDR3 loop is CASSPGLDLSYEQYF.

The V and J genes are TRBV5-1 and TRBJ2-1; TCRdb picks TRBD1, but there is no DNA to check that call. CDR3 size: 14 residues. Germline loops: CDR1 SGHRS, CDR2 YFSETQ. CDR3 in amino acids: CASSLVPGLGEQFF.

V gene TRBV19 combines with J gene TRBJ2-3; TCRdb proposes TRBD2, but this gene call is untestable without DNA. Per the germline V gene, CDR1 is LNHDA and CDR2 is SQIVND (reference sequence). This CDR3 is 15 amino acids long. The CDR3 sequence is CASSGGLGAEDTQYF.

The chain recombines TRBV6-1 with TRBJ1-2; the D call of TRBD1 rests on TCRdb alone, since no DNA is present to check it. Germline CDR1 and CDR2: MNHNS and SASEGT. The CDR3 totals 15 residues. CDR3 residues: CASSPDSQGRYGYTF.

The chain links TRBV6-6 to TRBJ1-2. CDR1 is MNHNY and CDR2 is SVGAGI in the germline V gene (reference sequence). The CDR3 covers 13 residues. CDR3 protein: CATLTVANYGYTF.

CDR3 amino acids: CASADRDRINEQFF. This chain connects TRBV7-9 to TRBJ2-1; without DNA, the TCRdb call of TRBD1 cannot be checked. The V gene's germline CDR1 is SEHNR and CDR2 FQNEAQ (reference sequence). There are 14 residues in the CDR3. The full variable domain, rest sourced from reference TRBV7-9 and TRBJ2-1, is DTGVSQNPRHKITKRGQNVTFRCDPISEHNRLYWYRQTLGQGPEFLTYFQNEAQLEKSRLLSDRFSAERPKGSFSTLEIQRTEQGDSAMYLCASADRDRINEQFFGPGTRLTVL.

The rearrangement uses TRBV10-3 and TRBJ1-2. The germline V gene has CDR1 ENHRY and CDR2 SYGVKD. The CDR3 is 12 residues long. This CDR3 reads CAISGANYGYTF.

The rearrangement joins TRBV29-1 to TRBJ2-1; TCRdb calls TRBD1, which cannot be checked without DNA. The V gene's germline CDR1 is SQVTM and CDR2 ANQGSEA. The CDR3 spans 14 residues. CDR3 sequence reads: CSVAPGQGRNEQFF.

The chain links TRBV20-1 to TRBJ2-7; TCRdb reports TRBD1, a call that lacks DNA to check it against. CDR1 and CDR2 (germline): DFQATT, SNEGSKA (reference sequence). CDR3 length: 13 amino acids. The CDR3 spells CSAGGTGSYEQYF.

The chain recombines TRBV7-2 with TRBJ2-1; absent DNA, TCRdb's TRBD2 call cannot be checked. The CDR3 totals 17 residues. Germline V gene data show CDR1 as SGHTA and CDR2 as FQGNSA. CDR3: CASSPTGTLSSYNEQFF.

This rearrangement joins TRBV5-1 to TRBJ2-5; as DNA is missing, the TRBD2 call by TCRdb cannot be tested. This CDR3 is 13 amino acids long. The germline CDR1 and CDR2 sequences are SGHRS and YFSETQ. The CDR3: CASTSLAAETQYF.